This TCR beta chain is from a study of T cell responses to AZD1222 COVID-19 vaccine. Study results and limitations: Donors in the cohort were predominantly white British and more often female, and clonal diversity was possibly underestimated.

V lost 1 base and J lost 4; bases outside the gene matches: 8. Germline CDR1 PRHDT, CDR2 FYEKMQ (reference sequence). CDR3 length: 18 amino acids. About this clone: Its antigen is still unknown.

Repertoires were generated with immunoSEQ multiplex PCR, while TCRdb's copy carries only in-frame clones and drops some. The data contain 25,000 to 35,000 clones, roughly 89% of them singletons. The origin of this receptor is an adult in good health. The sequencing here drew on peripheral blood, taken on day 0 of AZD1222 vaccination. The V and J genes are TRBV13 and TRBJ2-2, with 11 bases fitting TRBD2. For the CDR3, the DNA is TGTGCCAGCAGCTTAGTAGCGGGAGGGCTCCGCGGCACCGGGGAGCTGTTTTTT. It encodes CASSLVAGGLRGTGELFF.